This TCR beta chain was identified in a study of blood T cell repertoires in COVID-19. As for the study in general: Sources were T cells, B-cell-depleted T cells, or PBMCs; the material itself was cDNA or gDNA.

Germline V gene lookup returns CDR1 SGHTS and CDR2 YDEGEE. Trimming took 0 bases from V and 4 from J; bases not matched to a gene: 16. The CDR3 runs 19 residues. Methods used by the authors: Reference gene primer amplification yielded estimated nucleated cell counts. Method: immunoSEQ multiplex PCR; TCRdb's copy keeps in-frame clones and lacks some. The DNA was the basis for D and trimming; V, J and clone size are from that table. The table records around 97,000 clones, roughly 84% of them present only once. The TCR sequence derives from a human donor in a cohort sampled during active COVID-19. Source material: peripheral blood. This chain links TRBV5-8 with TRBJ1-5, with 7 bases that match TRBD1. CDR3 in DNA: TGTGCCAGCAGCTTGGAAAGGGACAGAGGGGACCAGAGAAATCAGCCCCAGCATTTT. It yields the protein CASSLERDRGDQRNQPQHF.